A selection of T cell receptor beta chains follows, all from one sample in a study of blood T cell repertoires in COVID-19. Sequencing used immunoSEQ multiplex PCR; TCRdb keeps in-frame clones, though not all of them. The table has about 130,000 clones, about 70% seen once; the top ten hold 5.5%. What was sequenced was peripheral blood. These receptors originate from a man between 60 and 75 years old with acute or convalescent COVID-19. Each CDR3 is given with its conserved first and last residue. The D gene is left open where the match is weak. The size of a clone is reported for some rows only, either as once, few or many, or as a class for expanded clones.

TRBV5-6	.	.	TRBJ2-5	TGTGCCAGCAGCTTGCAGCAAGAGACCCAGTACTTC	CASSLQQETQYF
TRBV4-1	TRBD2	once	TRBJ2-1	TGCGCCAGCAGCCAACAGACTAGCGGGGGTTACAATGAGCAGTTCTTC	CASSQQTSGGYNEQFF
TRBV14	.	.	TRBJ2-3	TGTGCCAGCAGCCAACAAAGACTAAGCACAGATACGCAGTATTTT	CASSQQRLSTDTQYF
TRBV4-2	TRBD2	few	TRBJ2-7	TGTGCCAGCAGCCAAAGCTTGACTAGCGGGGGGCTCTACGAGCAGTACTTC	CASSQSLTSGGLYEQYF
TRBV18	.	few	TRBJ2-1	TGTGCCAGCTCAGTGCGGGGCTACAATGAGCAGTTCTTC	CASSVRGYNEQFF
TRBV19	TRBD1	.	TRBJ1-1	TGTGCCAGTAGTATGGGGACAGGCCTCACTGAAGCTTTCTTT	CASSMGTGLTEAFF
TRBV19	.	once	TRBJ1-2	TGTGCCAGTAGTGAAAGGGGAAGGAACTATGGCTACACCTTC	CASSERGRNYGYTF
TRBV5-6	.	.	TRBJ2-1	TGTGCCAGCAGCTTGGTATTCAAGGGGGGGTACAATGAGCAGTTCTTC	CASSLVFKGGYNEQFF
TRBV29-1	.	.	TRBJ1-2	TGCAGCGTGGCCCAGCCACAGGGTAATGGCTACACCTTC	CSVAQPQGNGYTF
TRBV2	TRBD1	.	TRBJ1-2	TGTGCCAGCACGGGACAGGTTTATGGCTACACCTTC	CASTGQVYGYTF
TRBV7-2	TRBD1	.	TRBJ1-6	TGTGCCAGCAGCCCCGGGGGGACAGGGGGCGCGGCACCCCTCCACTTT	CASSPGGTGGAAPLHF
TRBV19	TRBD1	.	TRBJ1-1	TGTGCCAGTAGTATTAGGGACAGGGGCTCCCTGGCCGAAGCTTTCTTT	CASSIRDRGSLAEAFF
TRBV4-2	TRBD2	.	TRBJ2-1	TGTGCCAGCAGCCAATCCAGCGGGGTGTCTCGAAATGAGCAGTTCTTC	CASSQSSGVSRNEQFF
TRBV18	.	.	TRBJ2-2	TGTGCCAGCCCCCCCGTCGCAGGGAATGCAGCCGGGGAGCTGTTTTTT	CASPPVAGNAAGELFF
TRBV21-1	.	.	TRBJ2-3	TGTGCCAGCAGCCCTCCGAGAGGATCAGATACGCAGTATTTT	CASSPPRGSDTQYF
TRBV18	TRBD1	.	TRBJ1-1	TGTGCCAGCTCACCAGACAGGGAGGTAGCTTTCTTT	CASSPDREVAFF
TRBV6-1	TRBD1	.	TRBJ1-2	TGTGCCAGCAGTGAAGACGACAGGGATGGCTATGGCTACACCTTC	CASSEDDRDGYGYTF
TRBV18	TRBD1	.	TRBJ1-1	TGTGCCAGCTCACCTGGGACAGGGCTGAGGAAAACTGAAGCTTTCTTT	CASSPGTGLRKTEAFF
TRBV7-2	.	few	TRBJ1-2	TGTGCCAGCAGCCCCCGGTCAGGGTACGGCTACACCTTC	CASSPRSGYGYTF
TRBV6-5	TRBD2	once	TRBJ2-7	TGTGCCAGCAGTTTTCCTAGCGGGGCTTCCTACGAGCAGTACTTC	CASSFPSGASYEQYF
TRBV11-3	.	.	TRBJ2-2	TGTGCCAGCAGCAAGGAAGGGTCGACAGCGGGCAACGCCGGGGAGCTGTTTTTT	CASSKEGSTAGNAGELFF
TRBV28	TRBD1	once	TRBJ2-2	TGTGCCAGCAGTTTGTGGGACAGGGGGCTGTTTTTT	CASSLWDRGLFF
TRBV30	.	.	TRBJ1-6	TGTGCCTGGAGCACAGGGAGCTCCTATAATTCACCCCTCCACTTT	CAWSTGSSYNSPLHF
TRBV10-3	.	once	TRBJ1-1	TGTGCCATCAGCAGTGTAATGGACACTGAAGCTTTCTTT	CAISSVMDTEAFF
TRBV4-2	TRBD2	.	TRBJ2-7	TGTGCCAGCAGCCAAGACCACGGAGGTAGCGGGGGGTTAGAGCAGTACTTC	CASSQDHGGSGGLEQYF
TRBV2	.	.	TRBJ2-6	TGTGCCAGCACGGTGGCTGGGGCCAACGTCCTGACTTTC	CASTVAGANVLTF
TRBV30	TRBD1	.	TRBJ2-7	TGTGCCTGGAGTACGGGAACAGGGGTCTACGAGCAGTACTTC	CAWSTGTGVYEQYF
TRBV19	TRBD1	once	TRBJ1-1	TGTGCCAGTAGTGGGACAGGGGGTAGGGGGACTGAAGCTTTCTTT	CASSGTGGRGTEAFF
TRBV4-2	.	.	TRBJ2-7	TGTGCCAGCAGCCAACGAAACGGGGAGCAGTACTTC	CASSQRNGEQYF
TRBV25-1	.	.	TRBJ1-1	TGTGCCAGCAGTGATTTTGGGGCCATGAACACTGAAGCTTTCTTT	CASSDFGAMNTEAFF
TRBV6-1	.	.	TRBJ2-3	TGTGCCAGCAGTGATCTCCTAGGGGCGGATACGCAGTATTTT	CASSDLLGADTQYF
TRBV15	TRBD2	.	TRBJ2-1	TGTGCCACCAGAGGGACTAGCGGAAGCTCCTACAATGAGCAGTTCTTC	CATRGTSGSSYNEQFF
TRBV24-1	TRBD1	.	TRBJ2-2	TGTGCCACCAGCCGGACAGGGGGCACCGGGGAGCTGTTTTTT	CATSRTGGTGELFF
TRBV6-5	TRBD2	.	TRBJ2-7	TGTGCCAGCGTCGTGCGGGGGGACCCTTCCTACGAGCAGTACTTC	CASVVRGDPSYEQYF
TRBV6-5	TRBD1	once	TRBJ1-2	TGTGCCAGCAGTTATAGGGGGCAGGGGGCTCATGGCTACACCTTC	CASSYRGQGAHGYTF
TRBV7-9	TRBD1	few	TRBJ1-2	TGTGCCAGCAGCGGAACACCCGGACAGGCCACCTCCTATGGCTACACCTTC	CASSGTPGQATSYGYTF
TRBV27	.	.	TRBJ2-3	TGTGCCAGCCACTCACAGGGAGGGAAAGATACGCAGTATTTT	CASHSQGGKDTQYF
TRBV15	TRBD1	.	TRBJ1-5	TGTGCCACCAGCACCGAACGGGACAGGGGGATTAAGGGGAACAATCAGCCCCAGCATTTT	CATSTERDRGIKGNNQPQHF
TRBV19	TRBD2	.	TRBJ2-6	TGTGCCAGTAGTATAGCCACGGGGGGCTCTGGGGCCAACGTCCTGACTTTC	CASSIATGGSGANVLTF
TRBV29-1	.	once	TRBJ1-1	TGCAGCGTGCAACACCGTGACACTGAAGCTTTCTTT	CSVQHRDTEAFF
TRBV12-3/TRBV12-4	.	.	TRBJ2-7	TGTGCCAGCAGTTTAGACAGATTCTACGAGCAGTACTTC	CASSLDRFYEQYF
TRBV24-1	TRBD2	.	TRBJ2-3	TGTGCCACCAGTGATAGCGGTACTAGCGGGGGAACAGATACGCAGTATTTT	CATSDSGTSGGTDTQYF
TRBV27	TRBD2	.	TRBJ2-1	TGTGCCAGCAGTTTAGTCCTAGCGGGAGGTGAGCAGTTCTTC	CASSLVLAGGEQFF
TRBV11-3	TRBD2	.	TRBJ2-3	TGTGCCAGCAGCTTACAAGCGGGGGTACCGGGTACGCAGTATTTT	CASSLQAGVPGTQYF
TRBV7-2	.	few	TRBJ1-1	TGTGCCAGCAGCCGAGAGGGATTTTCTGAAGCTTTCTTT	CASSREGFSEAFF
TRBV2	.	.	TRBJ1-6	TGTGCCAGCAGAGCTGACAGGAAAGGCAGCTCCTATAATTCACCCCTCCACTTT	CASRADRKGSSYNSPLHF
TRBV9	TRBD1	.	TRBJ2-1	TGTGCCAGCACGGGGAGGACAGGGGTACGGAATGAGCAGTTCTTC	CASTGRTGVRNEQFF
TRBV19	.	.	TRBJ1-1	TGTGCCAGTATCCATCAGAGGGGGACTGAAGCTTTCTTT	CASIHQRGTEAFF
TRBV13	TRBD1	.	TRBJ2-1	TGTGCCAGCAGCTTACGGGACAGGCGGAATGAGCAGTTCTTC	CASSLRDRRNEQFF
TRBV5-1	.	.	TRBJ2-5	TGCGCCAGCAGCTTGGGACTGCAAGAGACCCAGTACTTC	CASSLGLQETQYF
TRBV4-1	TRBD1	few	TRBJ1-2	TGCGCCAGCAGCCCCACTCTAGGGGGCCGTTATGGCTACACCTTC	CASSPTLGGRYGYTF
TRBV5-1	TRBD2	few	TRBJ2-3	TGCGCCAGCAGCTCCCCCGTTGGGCGGGGGGGAGTAGATACGCAGTATTTT	CASSSPVGRGGVDTQYF